This note documents a single T cell receptor beta chain sequence. This sample is drawn from a study of blood T cell repertoires in COVID-19. Trimming cost V 2 bases and J 3 bases, with 11 bases left between them. The CDR3 length is 14 residues. Per germline, CDR1 GTSNPN and CDR2 SVGIG (reference sequence). The method was immunoSEQ multiplex PCR; TCRdb's version includes in-frame clones alone and lacks a portion of them. The sample records hundreds of thousands of clones, 75% to 90% being singletons. Sequencing was done on a sample of peripheral blood. The J gene is TRBJ1-5, the V gene TRBV30; D remains ambiguous. The source is a woman aged 30 to 39 with active or convalescent COVID-19. The CDR3 reads CAWSSLWANQPQHF. CDR3 nucleotides: TGTGCCTGGAGTAGCCTATGGGCCAATCAGCCCCAGCATTTT.